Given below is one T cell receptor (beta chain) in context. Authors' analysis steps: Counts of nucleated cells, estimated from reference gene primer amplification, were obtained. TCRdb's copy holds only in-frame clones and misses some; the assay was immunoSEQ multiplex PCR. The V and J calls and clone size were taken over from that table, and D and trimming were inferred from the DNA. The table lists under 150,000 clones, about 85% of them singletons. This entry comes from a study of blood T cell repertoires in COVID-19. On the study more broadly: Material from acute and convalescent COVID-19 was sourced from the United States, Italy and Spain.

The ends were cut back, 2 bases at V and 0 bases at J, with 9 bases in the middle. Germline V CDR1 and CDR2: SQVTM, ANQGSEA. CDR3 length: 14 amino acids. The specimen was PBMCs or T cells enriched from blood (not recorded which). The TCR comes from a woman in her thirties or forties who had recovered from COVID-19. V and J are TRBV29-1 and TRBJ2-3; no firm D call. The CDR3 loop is CSVEPKPSTDTQYF. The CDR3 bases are TGCAGCGTTGAACCTAAACCTAGCACAGATACGCAGTATTTT.